The sequence of this T cell receptor beta chain was determined in a study of T cells in Graves' hyperthyroidism and ophthalmopathy (dated by TCRdb to about 2019). With regard to the full study: Peripheral blood was collected at initial diagnosis, before any treatment. The study also compared thyroid tissue and blood T-cell repertoires from 5 to 7 Graves' hyperthyroidism patients. Once sampling was done, hyperthyroidism patients were given methimazole at a starting dose of 30 mg daily, whereas ophthalmopathy patients were given high-dose intravenous methylprednisolone. A discovery cohort of about 95 patients, about 44 with Graves' ophthalmopathy and roughly 59 with stable Graves' hyperthyroidism, was used to find distinguishing TCR V-J signatures. According to the paper, TCR Vbeta CDR3 sequencing was carried out on 135 peripheral blood samples, which came from around 43 ophthalmopathy, fewer than 80 hyperthyroidism and approximately 17 progressor patients. The 95 to 100 discovery patients were divided at random into training and test sets in a 7:3 ratio. Whether ophthalmopathy could be predicted prospectively was tested in an independent validation cohort made up of approximately 19 hyperthyroidism patients plus 17 patients who later progressed to ophthalmopathy. Study-level results and caveats: In validation, progression to ophthalmopathy was predicted by the model with nearly 71% sensitivity and around 76% specificity, a median of about 6 months before onset. Most expanded thyroid clonotypes (frequency above 0.001) were also found in blood, which suggests that blood repertoires may mirror thyroid immune responses. No statistical method was used to set the sample size in advance, and investigators knew the group allocation. A model built on a 13 V-J signature distinguished ophthalmopathy from stable hyperthyroidism, reaching roughly 88% sensitivity and under 84% specificity in cross-validation and 80%/75% in testing.

Graves' hyperthyroidism was defined as stable when no progression to ophthalmopathy occurred over 18 months of follow-up. Hyperthyroidism patients were newly diagnosed, had a disease duration of under 2 months, and were aged 18 to 65 years. Exclusion was applied to patients with uncontrolled infections, other autoimmune diseases, pregnancy or lactation. Diagnoses were established on the basis of clinical symptoms, serum thyroxine and TRAb, thyroid ultrasound, and orbital computed tomography. PBMCs were isolated from about 9.1 ml of fresh peripheral blood by Ficoll-Paque density gradient centrifugation. Total RNA was extracted with Trizol reagent, and quality was checked on an Agilent 2100 Bioanalyzer. The TCR beta CDR3 regions were amplified from RNA transcripts. For the first round of RT-PCR on the TCR CDR3, the HTBI primer set was used together with the Qiagen OneStep RT-PCR kit. Libraries were constructed in a second round of multiplex PCR, after which size selection and purification were performed. Sequencing of the libraries was done on an Illumina HiSeq2000 using paired-end 100 bp reads. The source study handled its data this way. SOAPnuke was used to process the raw data, removing reads that contained adapters or uncalled bases, had a mean Phred below 15, or lacked an exact match to the constant primer or identifier. COPE v1.2.5 was used to merge high-quality paired reads, and clonotypes were defined as unique nucleotide sequences. MiTCR v1.1 was used to align clonotypes to the IMGT TRBV, TRBD and TRBJ reference segments. The analysis included only V-J combinations with a frequency above 0.0001, which together covered around 99% of the repertoires. The TCS score was defined as the ratio of F50 (clonal expansion) to E x V (chaos), calculated using BLOSUM62-based TCRdist between CDR3 peptides within each V-J. Welch's t-statistics and random forest reduced 514 V-J features to 10 to 15, which were used in a naive Bayes classifier (R e1071). TCRdb passed the public sequencing reads through fastp at Q25 and MiXCR, retaining productive beta sequences. CDR3 protein duplicates are merged, each entry listing the most common genes and DNA. These V and J calls are TCRdb output, not the study's own analysis. This sample has 400,000 to 600,000 distinct CDR3 sequences in its table, and less than 25% of those were observed once. The ten largest clones take up approximately 26% of the sample.

Measured from the cysteine to the phenylalanine, the CDR3 is 14 residues long. The entry retains the CDR3 DNA only, 42 bases that are in frame from base 1. V is trimmed back by 1 base and J by 1 base, and the junction contains 2 bases that no gene match accounts for. CDR1 and CDR2 were assigned from the germline V gene (reference sequence) as GTSNPN and SVGIG. At least ten counts were recorded for this clonotype. The target of this receptor is not known. No much larger clonotype is one base removed from it; base qualities were not supplied. Input material: blood. The rearranged segments are TRBV30 and TRBJ1-2; the central 8 bases match TRBD1. This TCR was recovered from a man in his late teens or twenties with Graves' hyperthyroidism. The sequenced DNA is TGTGCCTGGAGTGGACAGGGGATTAACTATGGCTACACCTTC. This encodes CAWSGQGINYGYTF.